Listed below are T cell receptor beta chains from one sample, sequenced in a study of shared clonotypes between healthy human individuals. TCRdb's copy holds only in-frame clones and misses some; the assay was immunoSEQ multiplex PCR. Among hundreds of thousands of clones listed, around 87% were seen once. Sequencing input: memory CD8+ T cells sorted from blood. All receptors come from a man aged 18 to 29 in good health. Both conserved end residues are part of each CDR3. The D gene is left open where the match is weak. Clone sizes are given selectively: once, few, many, or a class where the clone is expanded.

v_call	clone_size	j_call	d_call	cdr3_aa	cdr3_nt
TRBV9	once	TRBJ2-1	TRBD2	CASSVRLAGVGLDNEQFF	TGTGCCAGCAGCGTAAGACTAGCGGGAGTGGGGCTTGACAATGAGCAGTTCTTC
TRBV5-1	NA	TRBJ2-4	NA	CASSRTSRGDIQYF	TGCGCCAGCAGCAGAACCTCCCGGGGTGACATTCAGTACTTC
TRBV13	NA	TRBJ1-1	NA	CASSLGAGLDTEAFF	TGTGCCAGCAGCTTAGGGGCAGGTTTAGACACTGAAGCTTTCTTT
TRBV5-1	once	TRBJ1-6	TRBD1	CASSPGQEAGSPLHF	TGCGCCAGCAGCCCCGGACAGGAGGCCGGTTCACCCCTCCACTTT
TRBV27	NA	TRBJ2-1	TRBD2	CASSPLSGSSYNEQFF	TGTGCCAGCAGTCCTCTTAGCGGGAGCTCCTACAATGAGCAGTTCTTC
TRBV5-1	NA	TRBJ2-3	TRBD2	CASSFSGGGTDTQYF	TGCGCCAGCAGCTTTAGCGGGGGTGGCACAGATACGCAGTATTTT
TRBV11-2	NA	TRBJ2-3	NA	CASTLYPTGRADTQYF	TGTGCCAGCACCCTTTACCCGACAGGGAGGGCAGATACGCAGTATTTT
TRBV5-6	NA	TRBJ2-7	TRBD1	CASSVGQGLHEQYF	TGTGCCAGCAGCGTGGGACAGGGCCTCCACGAGCAGTACTTC
TRBV6-1	once	TRBJ2-1	NA	CASTRQVFYNEQFF	TGTGCCAGCACGCGACAGGTTTTTTACAATGAGCAGTTCTTC
TRBV5-1	NA	TRBJ2-1	NA	CASSVDSSYNEQFF	TGCGCCAGCAGCGTGGACTCCTCCTACAATGAGCAGTTCTTC
TRBV4-1	NA	TRBJ1-2	TRBD1	CASSQERTGIYGYTF	TGCGCCAGCAGCCAAGAAAGGACAGGGATCTATGGCTACACCTTC
TRBV27	once	TRBJ1-5	NA	CASSLLGNEVGQPQHF	TGTGCCAGCAGTCTCTTGGGGAACGAAGTAGGTCAGCCCCAGCATTTT
TRBV6-5	NA	TRBJ2-1	TRBD2	CASRERGPPNEQFF	TGTGCCAGCAGGGAGCGGGGTCCACCGAATGAGCAGTTCTTC
TRBV4-1	few	TRBJ2-7	TRBD2	CASSQSGGAHEQYF	TGCGCCAGCAGCCAGAGCGGGGGAGCCCACGAGCAGTACTTC